The sequence of this TCR beta chain was determined in a study of blood T cell repertoires in COVID-19. Study overall: Collection of acute and convalescent COVID-19 samples took place in the United States, Italy and Spain.

The J segment lost 7 bases and the V segment lost 0 bases, leaving 6 bases of the junction unmatched. The CDR3 sequence is 15 residues long. Per germline, CDR1 KGHSH and CDR2 LQKENI. In terms of age and location, participants ranged from about 18 to 89 years and lived in fewer than 30 US areas. The study assigned cohorts using participant-reported clinical history. Original data processing: Amplification of reference gene primers was used by the study to estimate nucleated cell counts. The data were produced by immunoSEQ multiplex PCR, yet TCRdb's version contains in-frame clones alone and is incomplete. V and J calls and clone size are given by that table; D and trimming were obtained from the DNA. The profile shows roughly 400,000 clones, roughly 90% of them singletons.

This TCR derives from a woman under 30 who had been exposed to COVID-19. This chain joins TRBV18 and TRBJ2-1; 7 bases line up with TRBD2. Sequenced input: PBMCs or T cells enriched from blood (not recorded which). The CDR3 nucleotides read TGTGCCAGCTCACCACCGGCTAGCGGTGTGAATGAGCAGTTCTTC. This encodes CASSPPASGVNEQFF.